This T cell receptor beta chain was sequenced in a study of identical twins. Overall study findings and caveats: The more abundant beta clonotypes in cord blood had fewer insertions, and memory repertoires did not show this. Analyses based on zero insertions could be partly confounded by invariant MAIT and iNKT cells.

The CDR3 has 13 amino acids. Per germline, CDR1 SQVTM and CDR2 ANQGSEA. The V segment lost 6 bases and the J segment 7 bases; nucleotides outside the gene matches: 8. Points on this clonotype: Antigen: not known.

TCRdb passed the 5' RACE reads through MiXCR, listing each CDR3 protein once. The sample records 450,000 to 500,000 distinct CDR3 sequences, around an eighth being singletons. These data were also filed under a second study, of yellow fever vaccine responses in identical twins.

Sequencing was carried out using CD4+ T cells sorted from blood. This clonotype was obtained from a woman younger than 30 in good health. V gene TRBV29-1 combines with J gene TRBJ2-1, with 8 bases identical to TRBD1. The CDR3 nucleotides are TGCAGCGTCCGCACAGGGGGGTGGAATGAGCAGTTCTTC. Its translation: CSVRTGGWNEQFF.